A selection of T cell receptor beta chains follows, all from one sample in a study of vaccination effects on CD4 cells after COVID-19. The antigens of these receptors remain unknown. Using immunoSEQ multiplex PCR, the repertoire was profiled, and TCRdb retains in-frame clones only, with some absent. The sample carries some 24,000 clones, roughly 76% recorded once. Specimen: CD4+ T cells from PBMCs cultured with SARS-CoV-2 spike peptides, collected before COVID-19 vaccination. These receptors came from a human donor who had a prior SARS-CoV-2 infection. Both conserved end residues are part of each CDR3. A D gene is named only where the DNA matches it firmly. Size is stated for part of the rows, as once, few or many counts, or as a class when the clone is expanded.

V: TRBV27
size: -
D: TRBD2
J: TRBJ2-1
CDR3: CASRATSGGAWEQFF
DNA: TGTGCCAGCAGGGCGACTAGCGGGGGGGCCTGGGAGCAGTTCTTC

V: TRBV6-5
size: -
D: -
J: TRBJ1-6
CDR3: CASSYDTNNSPLHF
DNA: TGTGCCAGCAGTTACGACACAAATAATTCACCCCTCCACTTT

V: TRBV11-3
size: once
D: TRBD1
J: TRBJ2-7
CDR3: CASSLGGGQGSSYEQYF
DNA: TGTGCCAGCAGCTTAGGAGGGGGCCAGGGGAGCTCCTACGAGCAGTACTTC

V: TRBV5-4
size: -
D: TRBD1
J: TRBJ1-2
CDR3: CASSWATGDYGYTF
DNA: TGTGCCAGCAGCTGGGCGACAGGGGACTATGGCTACACCTTC

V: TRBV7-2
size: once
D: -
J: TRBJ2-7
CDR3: CASSLEATTAGEQYF
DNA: TGTGCCAGCAGCTTAGAGGCCACAACTGCGGGGGAGCAGTACTTC

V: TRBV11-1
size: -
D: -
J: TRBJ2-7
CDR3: CASSLVGTLLVHEQYF
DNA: TGTGCCAGCAGCTTAGTGGGAACCCTCCTAGTCCACGAGCAGTACTTC

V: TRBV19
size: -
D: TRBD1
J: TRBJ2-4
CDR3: CASSPQRQGNRFTAKNIQYF
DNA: TGTGCCAGTAGTCCCCAAAGACAGGGCAATCGGTTTACTGCCAAAAACATTCAGTACTTC

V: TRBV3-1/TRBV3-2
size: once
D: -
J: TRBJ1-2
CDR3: CASSHRREGYTF
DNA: TGTGCCAGCAGCCATAGAAGAGAGGGCTACACCTTC

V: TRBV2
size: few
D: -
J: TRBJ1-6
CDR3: CASSVGGGNNSPLHF
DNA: TGTGCCAGCAGTGTCGGTGGGGGTAATAATTCACCCCTCCACTTT

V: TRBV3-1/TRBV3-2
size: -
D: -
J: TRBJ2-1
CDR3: CASSQRDSKYNEQFF
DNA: TGTGCCAGCAGCCAGAGGGACTCGAAATACAATGAGCAGTTCTTC

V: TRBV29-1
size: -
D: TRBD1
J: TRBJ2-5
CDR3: CSVGTGVQETQYF
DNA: TGCAGCGTTGGGACAGGGGTACAAGAGACCCAGTACTTC

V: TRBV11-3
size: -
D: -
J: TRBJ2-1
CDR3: CASSGEEGNNEQFF
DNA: TGTGCCAGCAGCGGAGAGGAGGGCAACAATGAGCAGTTCTTC

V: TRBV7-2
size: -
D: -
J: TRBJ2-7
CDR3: CASSFTITRVQGSSYEQYF
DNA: TGTGCCAGCAGCTTCACGATCACAAGGGTACAGGGTTCCTCCTACGAGCAGTACTTC

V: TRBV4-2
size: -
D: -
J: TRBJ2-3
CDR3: CASSQDLRTTQYF
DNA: TGTGCCAGCAGCCAAGATCTAAGGACCACGCAGTATTTT

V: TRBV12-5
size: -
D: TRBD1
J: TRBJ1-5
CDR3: CASGLGDRGFGQPQHF
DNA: TGTGCTAGTGGTTTGGGGGACAGGGGTTTTGGTCAGCCCCAGCATTTT

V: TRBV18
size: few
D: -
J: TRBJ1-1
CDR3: CASSPPMNSEAFF
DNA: TGTGCCAGCTCACCACCTATGAACAGTGAAGCTTTCTTT

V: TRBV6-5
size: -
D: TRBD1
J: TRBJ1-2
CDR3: CASSFWTGYNYGYTF
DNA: TGTGCCAGCAGTTTTTGGACAGGGTATAACTATGGCTACACCTTC

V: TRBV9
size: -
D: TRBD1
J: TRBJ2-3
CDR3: CASSVGVGQGTDTQYF
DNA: TGTGCCAGCAGCGTAGGCGTAGGACAGGGGACGGATACGCAGTATTTT

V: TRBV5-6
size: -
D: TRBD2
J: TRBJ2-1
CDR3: CASSWLAGRSSYNEQFF
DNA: TGTGCCAGCAGTTGGCTAGCGGGACGGAGCTCCTACAATGAGCAGTTCTTC

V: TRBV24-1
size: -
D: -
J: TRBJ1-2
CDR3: CATRDSRIGNYGYTF
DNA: TGTGCCACCAGGGACAGTAGGATAGGAAACTATGGCTACACCTTC

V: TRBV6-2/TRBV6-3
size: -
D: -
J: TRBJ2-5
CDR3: CASSSGRAFQETQYF
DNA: TGTGCCAGCAGTTCTGGGCGAGCGTTTCAAGAGACCCAGTACTTC

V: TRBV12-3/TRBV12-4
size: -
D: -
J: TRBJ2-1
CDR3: CASSSYNEQFF
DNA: TGTGCCAGCAGTTCCTACAATGAGCAGTTCTTC

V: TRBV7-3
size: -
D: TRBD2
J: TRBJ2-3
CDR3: CASSSTARGGTSTDTQYF
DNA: TGTGCCAGCAGCTCCACCGCTCGGGGGGGTACTAGCACAGATACGCAGTATTTT

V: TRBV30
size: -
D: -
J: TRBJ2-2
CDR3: CAWSVLRNTGELFF
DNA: TGTGCCTGGAGTGTCCTCAGAAACACCGGGGAGCTGTTTTTT

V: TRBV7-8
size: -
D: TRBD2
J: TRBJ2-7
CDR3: CASSPSGTSGSLSFRYF
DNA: TGTGCCAGCAGCCCATCCGGGACTAGCGGGAGCCTCTCGTTTCGGTACTTC

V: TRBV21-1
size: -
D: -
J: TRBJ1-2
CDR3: CASSKCDRERGGYTF
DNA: TGTGCCAGCAGCAAATGCGACAGGGAGAGGGGTGGCTACACCTTC

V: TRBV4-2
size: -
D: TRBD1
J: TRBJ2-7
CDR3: CASSHPRGNNEQYF
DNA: TGTGCCAGCAGCCACCCCAGGGGGAATAACGAGCAGTACTTC

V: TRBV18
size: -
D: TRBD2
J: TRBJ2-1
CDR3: CASSPELAGARNEQFF
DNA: TGTGCCAGCTCACCGGAACTAGCGGGGGCCCGTAATGAGCAGTTCTTC

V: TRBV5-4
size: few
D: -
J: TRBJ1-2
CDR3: CASSSPNYGYTF
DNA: TGTGCCAGCAGCTCACCGAACTATGGCTACACCTTC

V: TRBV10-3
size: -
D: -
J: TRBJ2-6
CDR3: CAIRVGSGANVLTF
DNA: TGTGCCATCAGGGTAGGCTCTGGGGCCAACGTCCTGACTTTC

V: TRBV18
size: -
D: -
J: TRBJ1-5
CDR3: CASSPRGGRVGVGNQPQHF
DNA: TGTGCCAGCTCACCACGCGGGGGCCGTGTAGGAGTGGGCAATCAGCCCCAGCATTTT

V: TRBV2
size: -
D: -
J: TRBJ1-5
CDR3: CASKRQSNQPQHF
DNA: TGTGCCAGCAAGAGACAAAGCAATCAGCCCCAGCATTTT

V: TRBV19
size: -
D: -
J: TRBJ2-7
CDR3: CASSQDREVDEQYF
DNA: TGTGCCAGTAGTCAAGACAGGGAGGTCGACGAGCAGTACTTC

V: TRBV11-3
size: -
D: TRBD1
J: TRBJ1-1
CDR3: CASSLDPGGGLTEAFF
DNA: TGTGCCAGCAGCTTAGATCCGGGAGGGGGCTTGACTGAAGCTTTCTTT

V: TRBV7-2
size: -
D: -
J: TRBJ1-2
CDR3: CASSPGEGRANYGYTF
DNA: TGTGCCAGCAGCCCGGGGGAGGGGAGGGCTAACTATGGCTACACCTTC

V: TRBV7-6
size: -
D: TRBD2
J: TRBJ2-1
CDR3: CASSSIPSGRAVEQFF
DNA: TGTGCCAGCAGCTCGATTCCTAGCGGGAGGGCAGTTGAGCAGTTCTTC

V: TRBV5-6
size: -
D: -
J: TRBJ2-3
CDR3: CASSLGRTDTQYF
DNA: TGTGCCAGCAGCTTGGGGCGAACAGATACGCAGTATTTT

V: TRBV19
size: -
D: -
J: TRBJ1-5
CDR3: CASSILDGDQPQHF
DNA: TGTGCCAGTAGTATTTTGGACGGTGATCAGCCCCAGCATTTT

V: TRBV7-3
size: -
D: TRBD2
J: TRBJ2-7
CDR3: CASSLTAGVNEQYF
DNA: TGTGCCAGCAGCTTAACGGCGGGAGTCAACGAGCAGTACTTC

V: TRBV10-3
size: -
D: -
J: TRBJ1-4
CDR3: CAISDGEGVYEKLFF
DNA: TGTGCCATCAGTGATGGCGAGGGGGTCTATGAAAAACTGTTTTTT

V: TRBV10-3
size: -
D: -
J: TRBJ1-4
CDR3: CAISEHGSTGTEKLFF
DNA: TGTGCCATCAGTGAGCATGGGTCCACAGGTACTGAAAAACTGTTTTTT

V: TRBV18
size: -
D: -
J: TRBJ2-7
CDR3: CASSPSKYEQYF
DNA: TGTGCCAGCTCACCTTCGAAGTACGAGCAGTACTTC

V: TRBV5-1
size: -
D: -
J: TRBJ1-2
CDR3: CASSFGGNYGYTF
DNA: TGCGCCAGCAGCTTTGGGGGAAACTATGGCTACACCTTC

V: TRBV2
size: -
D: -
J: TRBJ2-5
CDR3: CASSFHGQETQYF
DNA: TGTGCCAGCAGTTTTCATGGACAAGAGACCCAGTACTTC

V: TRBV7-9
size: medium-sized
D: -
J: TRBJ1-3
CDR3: CASSLEVDDTIYF
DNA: TGTGCCAGCAGCTTAGAAGTCGATGACACCATATATTTT

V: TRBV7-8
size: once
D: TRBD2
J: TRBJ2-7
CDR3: CASSSQLAGGSYEQYF
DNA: TGTGCCAGCAGCTCCCAACTAGCGGGGGGGTCCTACGAGCAGTACTTC